Each of the 20 T cell receptor beta chains below was sequenced from the same sample in a study of siplizumab effects on memory and regulatory T cells. Repertoires were generated with immunoSEQ multiplex PCR, while TCRdb's copy carries only in-frame clones and drops some. This sample has 99,000 or so clones; about 93% occur once, and the top ten carry approximately 0.67%. The specimen was Tregs sorted from blood. The receptor set was obtained from a human donor in good health.

V gene TRBV5-6 combines with J gene TRBJ1-2, with 7 bases identical to TRBD1. The CDR3 contains 14 residues. J gave up 2 bases and V 4 bases, and 5 bases lay outside the gene matches. CDR1 and CDR2 from the germline V gene are SGHDT and YYEEEE. CDR3 in amino acids: CASSAVDRNYGYTF. CDR3 DNA: TGTGCCAGCAGCGCCGTGGACAGGAACTATGGCTACACCTTC. The variable domain in full, with the rest retrieved from reference TRBV5-6 and TRBJ1-2, is DAGVTQSPTHLIKTRGQQVTLRCSPKSGHDTVSWYQQALGQGPQFIFQYYEEEERQRGNFPDRFSGHQFPNYSSELNVNALLLGDSALYLCASSAVDRNYGYTFGSGTRLTVV.

As concerns this clone: Other DNA sequences in this sample translate to the same CDR3. The chain employs TRBV30 and TRBJ2-7, with D unclear. This CDR3 is built from 12 residues. CDR1 GTSNPN and CDR2 SVGIG come from the germline V gene (reference sequence). Trimming pared 2 bases from V and 0 bases from J, leaving 5 bases between. The CDR3 coding sequence is TGTGCCTGGAGTCCAGGCTCCTACGAGCAGTACTTC. Translating gives CAWSPGSYEQYF.

As to this clone: Other DNA sequences in the sample encode the same CDR3. The chain carries TRBV20-1 and TRBJ1-1; D call uncertain. The V and J ends lost 3 bases and 0 bases respectively, with 2 bases between them. CDR3 length: 11 residues. CDR1 DFQATT and CDR2 SNEGSKA come from the germline V gene (reference sequence). CDR3: CSARVNTEAFF. The CDR3 region has the DNA TGCAGTGCTAGGGTGAACACTGAAGCTTTCTTT.

This chain links TRBV7-2 with TRBJ1-3; D is unclear. The CDR3 extends over 12 amino acids. V shed 1 base and J shed 3 bases, with 1 base lying between them. In germline, CDR1 is SGHTA, CDR2 FQGNSA. The CDR3 spells CASSLDGNTIYF. DNA for the CDR3: TGTGCCAGCAGCTTAGATGGAAACACCATATATTTT.

The V call is TRBV4-1, the J call TRBJ2-1; D gene unclear. CDR1 is MGHRA, CDR2 YSYEKL, per germline. V lost 0 bases and J lost 0, with 6 bases in between. This CDR3 spans 15 amino acids. CDR3 DNA sequence: TGCGCCAGCAGCCAAGACCGAAGCTCCTACAATGAGCAGTTCTTC. This encodes CASSQDRSSYNEQFF.

The CDR3 reads CASSFSRRPYEQYF. The CDR3 bases are TGTGCCAGCAGCTTTAGCAGGAGGCCGTACGAGCAGTACTTC. The chain joins TRBV5-6 to TRBJ2-7; maybe TRBD2 (5 bases). The CDR3 contains 14 residues. Trimming removed 2 bases from V and 4 bases from J, with 13 bases in between. Germline CDR1 is SGHDT and CDR2 is YYEEEE.

The chain joins TRBV6-6 to TRBJ1-3; D is unclear. CDR3 length equals 15 residues. Trimming left V 4 bases short and J 0 bases short, with 10 bases between. Germline values: CDR1 MNHNY, CDR2 SVGAGI (reference sequence). Here the CDR3 DNA reads TGTGCCAGCAGTTCCCCGGGGAGCTCTGGAAACACCATATATTTT. It codes for CASSSPGSSGNTIYF.

The chain couples TRBV5-1 to TRBJ1-1, with D uncertain. Germline V CDR1 and CDR2: SGHRS, YFSETQ. There are 13 residues in the CDR3. V lost 5 bases and J 2 bases, leaving 10 bases between the germline ends. The CDR3 loop reads CASSSGSNTEAFF. The CDR3 region has the DNA TGCGCCAGCAGTTCGGGGTCAAACACTGAAGCTTTCTTT.

The V gene is TRBV9, the J gene TRBJ2-5, with D perhaps matching TRBD2 (5 bases). The CDR3 covers 16 residues. Germline loops: CDR1 SGDLS, CDR2 YYNGEE. V gave up 0 bases and J gave up 2 bases, with 14 bases separating them. This chain's CDR3 is CASSVGSGRGQETQYF. Here the CDR3 DNA reads TGTGCCAGCAGCGTAGGGAGCGGACGCGGTCAAGAGACCCAGTACTTC.

The rearrangement links TRBV7-2 to TRBJ2-5; tentative D call: TRBD1 (6 bases). Between the trimmed V and J ends, which lost 6 bases and 3 bases, there was a span of 20 bases. The CDR3 extends over 16 amino acids. Germline V CDR1 and CDR2: SGHTA, FQGNSA. The CDR3 bases are TGTGCCAGCAGTAAGGGGGAGATTAGAGGAGAAGAGACCCAGTACTTC. It yields the protein CASSKGEIRGEETQYF.

The chain links TRBV5-1 to TRBJ2-5, with 11 bases that match TRBD2. Germline CDR1 reads SGHRS; CDR2 reads YFSETQ. The trim removed 5 bases at V and 5 bases at J, leaving 2 bases unmatched. The CDR3 totals 13 residues. The CDR3 is CASRLAGVETQYF. In DNA, the CDR3 is TGCGCCAGCAGACTAGCGGGAGTCGAGACCCAGTACTTC.

The rearrangement uses TRBV5-4 and TRBJ2-2; a weak D match, TRBD2 (5 bases). Germline lookup yields CDR1 SGHNT and CDR2 YYREEE (reference sequence). This CDR3 is built from 14 residues. The V and J ends lost 2 bases and 5 bases respectively, with 10 bases between them. CDR3 sequence reads: CASSFERETGELFF. CDR3 bases: TGTGCCAGCAGCTTTGAGAGGGAGACCGGGGAGCTGTTTTTT.

This chain uses TRBV29-1 with TRBJ1-2; a possible D gene is TRBD1 (5 bases). Germline V CDR1 and CDR2: SQVTM, ANQGSEA. This CDR3 region has 11 residues. V shed 3 bases and J shed 8 bases, with 10 bases lying between them. The CDR3 reads CSVDSGIGYTF. The DNA for the CDR3 is TGCAGCGTTGATTCAGGGATCGGCTACACCTTC.

This chain connects TRBV29-1 to TRBJ2-3; 8 positions match TRBD2. The ends lost 6 bases at V and 6 bases at J; junction bases unmatched: 5. Germline V gene lookup returns CDR1 SQVTM and CDR2 ANQGSEA. This CDR3 contains 12 residues. The CDR3 DNA reads TGCAGCGTGGGGGGACTAGGGGATACGCAGTATTTT. As protein: CSVGGLGDTQYF.

The rearrangement uses TRBV15 and TRBJ2-3; TRBD2 matches at 11 bases. Germline CDR1 and CDR2: LNHNV and YYDKDF (reference sequence). Unmatched junction bases numbered 3, after V lost 2 bases and J lost 5 bases. The CDR3 has 15 residues. CDR3 DNA: TGTGCCACCAGCAGATTTAGCGGGAGGGGAGATACGCAGTATTTT. Amino acids: CATSRFSGRGDTQYF.

The chain joins TRBV18 to TRBJ1-3; D not resolved. V lost 2 bases to trimming and J lost 5 bases, with 4 bases between them. Looked up from germline, CDR1 is KGHSH and CDR2 is LQKENI. CDR3 length: 12 amino acids. CDR3 DNA: TGTGCCAGCTCACCAAAACGAAACACCATATATTTT. Amino acids: CASSPKRNTIYF.

This clone appeared a single time. The V call is TRBV6-6, the J call TRBJ1-2; possible D gene TRBD1, 6 bases. V was cut by 2 bases and J by 7 bases, with 14 bases left in between. Germline values: CDR1 MNHNY, CDR2 SVGAGI (reference sequence). The CDR3 consists of 14 residues. The CDR3 DNA follows: TGTGCCAGCAGTTACCTGGGGGCGCAGGGTGGCTACACCTTC. Translating gives CASSYLGAQGGYTF.

The V and J genes are TRBV10-3 and TRBJ1-2, with D unresolved. Germline CDR1 is ENHRY and CDR2 is SYGVKD. The CDR3 is 15 residues long. Trimming took 3 bases from V and 4 from J, leaving 15 bases between them. The CDR3 DNA reads as TGTGCCATCAGTGAATCAAGCAGGCCTTCCTATGGCTACACCTTC. This gives the protein CAISESSRPSYGYTF.

The chain employs TRBV18 and TRBJ1-2, with unresolved D. V shed 2 bases and J shed 0 bases, with 10 bases lying between them. CDR1 KGHSH and CDR2 LQKENI come from the germline V gene. CDR3 length: 15 residues. The CDR3 loop reads CASSPEGRANYGYTF. The CDR3 coding sequence is TGTGCCAGCTCACCAGAGGGTCGGGCTAACTATGGCTACACCTTC.

The chain couples TRBV5-6 to TRBJ2-1, with a tentative D call TRBD2 (6 bases). Germline CDR1 and CDR2: SGHDT and YYEEEE. This CDR3 contains 16 residues. V lost 4 bases and J 0 bases, leaving 14 bases between the germline ends. CDR3 sequence reads: CASSRAATSSYNEQFF. The DNA of the CDR3 is TGTGCCAGCAGCAGGGCCGCGACTAGCTCCTACAATGAGCAGTTCTTC. Full variable domain (rest looked up from reference TRBV5-6 and TRBJ2-1): DAGVTQSPTHLIKTRGQQVTLRCSPKSGHDTVSWYQQALGQGPQFIFQYYEEEERQRGNFPDRFSGHQFPNYSSELNVNALLLGDSALYLCASSRAATSSYNEQFFGPGTRLTVL.